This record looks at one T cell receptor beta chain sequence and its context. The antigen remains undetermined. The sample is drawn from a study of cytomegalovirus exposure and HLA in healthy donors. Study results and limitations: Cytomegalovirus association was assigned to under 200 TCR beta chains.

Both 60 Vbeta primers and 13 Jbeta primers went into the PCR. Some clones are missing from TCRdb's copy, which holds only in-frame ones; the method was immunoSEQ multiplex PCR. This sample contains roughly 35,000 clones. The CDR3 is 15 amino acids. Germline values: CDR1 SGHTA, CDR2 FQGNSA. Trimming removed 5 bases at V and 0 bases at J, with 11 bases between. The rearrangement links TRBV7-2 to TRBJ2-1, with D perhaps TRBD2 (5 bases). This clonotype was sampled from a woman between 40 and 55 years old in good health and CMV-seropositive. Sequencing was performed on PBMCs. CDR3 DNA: TGTGCCAGCAGCGAAACGGGAACCTCCTACAATGAGCAGTTCTTC. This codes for CASSETGTSYNEQFF.